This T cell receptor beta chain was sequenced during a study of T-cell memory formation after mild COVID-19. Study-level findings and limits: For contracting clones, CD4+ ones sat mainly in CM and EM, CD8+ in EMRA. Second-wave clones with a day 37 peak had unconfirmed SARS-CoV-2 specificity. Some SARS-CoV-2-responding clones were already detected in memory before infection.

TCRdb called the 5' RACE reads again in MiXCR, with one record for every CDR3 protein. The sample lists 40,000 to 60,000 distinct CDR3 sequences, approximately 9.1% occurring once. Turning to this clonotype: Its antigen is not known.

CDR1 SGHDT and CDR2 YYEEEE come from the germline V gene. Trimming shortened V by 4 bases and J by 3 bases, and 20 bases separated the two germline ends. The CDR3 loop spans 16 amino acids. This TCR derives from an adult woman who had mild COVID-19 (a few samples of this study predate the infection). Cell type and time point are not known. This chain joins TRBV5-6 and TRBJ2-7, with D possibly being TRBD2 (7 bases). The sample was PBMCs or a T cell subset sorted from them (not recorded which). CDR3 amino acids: CASSPGGQAMGYEQYF. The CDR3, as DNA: TGTGCCAGCAGCCCGGGGGGCCAGGCTATGGGCTACGAGCAGTACTTC.